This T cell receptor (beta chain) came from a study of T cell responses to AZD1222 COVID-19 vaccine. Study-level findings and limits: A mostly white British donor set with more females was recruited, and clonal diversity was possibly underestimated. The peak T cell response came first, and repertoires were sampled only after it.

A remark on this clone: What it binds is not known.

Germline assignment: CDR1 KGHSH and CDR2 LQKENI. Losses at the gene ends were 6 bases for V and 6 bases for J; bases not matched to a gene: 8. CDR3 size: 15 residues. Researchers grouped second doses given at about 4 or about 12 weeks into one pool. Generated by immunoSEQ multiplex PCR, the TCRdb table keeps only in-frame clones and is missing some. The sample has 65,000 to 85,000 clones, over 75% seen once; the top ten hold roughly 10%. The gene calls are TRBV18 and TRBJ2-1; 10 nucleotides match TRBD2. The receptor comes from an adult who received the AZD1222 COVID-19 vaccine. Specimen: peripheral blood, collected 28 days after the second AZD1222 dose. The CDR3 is CASSNSGGSINEQFF. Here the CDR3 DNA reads TGTGCCAGCTCTAATAGCGGGGGGTCAATCAATGAGCAGTTCTTC. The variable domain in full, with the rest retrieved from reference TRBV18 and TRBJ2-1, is NAGVMQNPRHLVRRRGQEARLRCSPMKGHSHVYWYRQLPEEGLKFMVYLQKENIIDESGMPKERFSAEFPKEGPSILRIQQVVRGDSAAYFCASSNSGGSINEQFFGPGTRLTVL.